This TCR beta chain derives from a study of cytomegalovirus exposure and HLA in healthy donors. Study-wide points: Per a prior analysis, the majority of TCR beta V segments were productive roughly 90% or roughly 30% of the time. Association of a missense DCLRE1C variant with TCR beta V- and J-gene trimming was reported in a later analysis. The study labeled 180 or so TCR beta chains cytomegalovirus-associated.

Germline V lookup: CDR1 SGDLS, CDR2 YYNGEE. This CDR3 has 15 residues. J was trimmed by 3 bases and V by 0 bases; bases with no gene match: 3. A remark on this clone: Antigen specificity is unknown.

Both 60 Vbeta primers and 13 Jbeta primers went into the PCR. Sequencing used immunoSEQ multiplex PCR; TCRdb keeps in-frame clones, though not all of them. The table records about 120,000 clones, nearly 65% of them present only once. This TCR derives from a middle-aged man in good health and CMV-seropositive. Sequenced: PBMCs. The genes are TRBV9 and TRBJ2-7, with TRBD1 identical over 10 bases. The CDR3 region is CASSVGQGASYEQYF. In DNA, the CDR3 is TGTGCCAGCAGCGTAGGACAGGGGGCTAGCTACGAGCAGTACTTC.